Listed below are T cell receptor beta chains from one sample, sequenced in a study of blood T cell repertoires in COVID-19. Produced via immunoSEQ multiplex PCR; TCRdb's table is partial and in-frame only. The sample has over 450,000 clones, 89% seen once; the top ten hold roughly 0.9%. The sample consisted of peripheral blood. The receptor source for this set is a man aged 18-30 years with COVID-19, enrolled during active disease. Both conserved end residues are part of each CDR3.

J gene,V gene,CDR3 protein
TRBJ2-1,TRBV6-5,CASSRDRSNNEQFF
TRBJ1-2,TRBV28,CASSWGDSGYGYTF
TRBJ1-2,TRBV25-1,CASSDPTGTDYGYTF
TRBJ1-1,TRBV11-2,CASSLGGMNTEAFF
TRBJ2-2,TRBV19,CARGGLAGSIRTGELFF
TRBJ1-1,TRBV5-1,CASSPGQGEAFF
TRBJ2-1,TRBV29-1,CSATGTGNWNEQFF
TRBJ2-2,TRBV3-1/TRBV3-2,CASSQDRRAGAGELFF
TRBJ1-1,TRBV7-3,CASSLSQNTEAFF
TRBJ2-7,TRBV14,CASSQSTVYEQYF
TRBJ2-5,TRBV7-9,CASSLGGRRSGETQYF
TRBJ2-7,TRBV19,CASSPGGRAVYEQYF
TRBJ2-2,TRBV5-4,CASSLRMGLAGSTGELFF
TRBJ1-3,TRBV6-6,CATRPRGHENTIYF
TRBJ2-7,TRBV10-1,CASSASGRYEQYF
TRBJ1-2,TRBV14,CASSLQGGFSGYTF
TRBJ2-3,TRBV12-5,CASGSPGFEAVTDTQYF
TRBJ2-1,TRBV7-8,CASSLIGTSGSHSYNEQFF
TRBJ1-1,TRBV7-9,CASSLLKTGPNTEAFF
TRBJ2-7,TRBV7-9,CASSPASGSSYEQYF
TRBJ1-3,TRBV9,CASSPRDFFSGNTIYF
TRBJ1-4,TRBV30,CAWSGQGPEKLFF